This TCR beta chain comes out of a study of OX40 agonist ivuxolimab in advanced cancers. A note on the overall study: Ivuxolimab was an agonistic, fully human IgG2 monoclonal antibody directed against OX40 (CD134), a costimulatory receptor. Intravenous ivuxolimab was administered to patients every 2 weeks at six dose levels: 0.01, 0.1, 0.3, 1.5, 3 and 10 mg/kg. Of the roughly 50 dose-escalation patients, hepatocellular carcinoma was present in some 19, melanoma in approximately 15, renal cell carcinoma in 9 and head and neck cancer in 9. The dose-escalation cohort was about 83% male with a mean age of around 64 years, ranging from roughly 23 to 79. Prior anti-PD-1, anti-PD-L1 or anti-CTLA-4 therapy was permitted, and checkpoint inhibitors had been received by about 37% of dose-escalation patients. Partial responses occurred in three dose-escalation patients, of whom one had hepatocellular carcinoma and two had cutaneous melanoma. The purpose of peripheral TCRbeta sequencing was to test whether ivuxolimab changed TCR sequence diversity and led to clonal T-cell expansion. The paper describes the monotherapy dose-escalation part (N = 52 patients) of the phase I trial of ivuxolimab.

On this clone itself: What antigen it recognizes has not been identified. No base-level quality is on record; no much larger clone is a single base apart.

The research as a whole found: At doses of 0.1 to 3.0 mg/kg, clonal expansion of both CD4+ and CD8+ blood T cells was observed from baseline to week 6. Low levels of normalized T-cell clonal expansion were also seen in some patients who did not respond. On average, CD8+ T cells showed more expanded clones than CD4+ T cells after ivuxolimab. The antigen specificity of the peripheral T cells that underwent clonal expansion was not determined. In the 0.1-3.0 mg/kg groups, partial responders were among the patients with the lowest normalized peripheral clonal expansion, particularly in CD8+ T cells.

The trial excluded patients who had a history of autoimmune disease or were on systemic immunosuppression. In every dose cohort, peripheral blood was drawn for TCR sequencing at baseline, cycle 4 day 1, and cycle 7 day 1. The samples were drawn from a first-in-human, open-label, multicenter phase I dose-escalation trial of ivuxolimab. Adults with locally advanced or metastatic melanoma, renal cell, hepatocellular, or head and neck squamous cell carcinoma were enrolled in the trial. CD4+ and CD8+ T cells were sorted separately from peripheral blood before TCR sequencing. Genomic DNA was isolated from the sorted cells so that the TCRbeta CDR3 region could be sequenced. The immunoSEQ Assay was used for sequencing of TCRbeta CDR3 regions. In its TCRdb copy, this immuneACCESS table keeps in-frame sequences only and misses some clones. Where compared with another copy, unresolved V genes explain less than half of these, and the others have no known cause. Within this sample are roughly 120,000 clones, with less than 95% of them counted one time only. 0.65% to 0.9% of the sample comes from the top ten.

The sequence came from an adult with an advanced solid tumor such as melanoma, head and neck, liver or kidney cancer. Sequencing used CD4+ or CD8+ T cells sorted from blood, obtained in a trial of the OX40 agonist ivuxolimab.

The CDR3 reads CASSPPGRTMNTEAFF. The bases read TGTGCCAGCAGTCCACCGGGACGGACCATGAACACTGAAGCTTTCTTT. The chain employs TRBV28 and TRBJ1-1, with TRBD1 perhaps the D gene, on 5 matching bases. As encoded in the germline V gene, CDR1 is MDHEN while CDR2 is SYDVKM. V is pared back by 5 bases and J by 0 bases, with 16 bases lying between the germline termini. The CDR3 starts with the cysteine, ends with the phenylalanine, and has 16 residues. CDR3 DNA is the only sequence kept; it has 48 bases, read in frame from the first base.